This T cell receptor beta chain stems from a study of PD-L1 blockade in urothelial cancer. Germline V gene data show CDR1 as SGHRS and CDR2 as YFSETQ. This CDR3 comprises 15 residues. Trimming shortened V by 0 bases and J by 0 bases, and 7 bases separated the two germline ends. In each PCR, synthetic TCR analog templates were spiked in. Produced via immunoSEQ multiplex PCR; TCRdb's table is partial and in-frame only. The top ten clones hold around 5% of a sample with about 83,000 clones, roughly 87% of them seen once. The source is a woman between 70 and 85 years old with urothelial cancer. The specimen comprised PBMCs, sampled around atezolizumab (anti-PD-L1) treatment. The J gene is TRBJ2-1, the V gene TRBV5-1; no definite D call. CDR3 protein: CASSLVVSSYNEQFF. CDR3 bases: TGCGCCAGCAGCTTGGTGGTTAGCTCCTACAATGAGCAGTTCTTC.